This TCR beta chain was captured by sequencing in a study of blood T cell repertoires in COVID-19. Across the study: T cells, B-cell-depleted T cells, or PBMCs supplied cDNA or gDNA.

Produced via immunoSEQ multiplex PCR; TCRdb's table is partial and in-frame only. The table records tens of thousands of clones, about 87% of them present only once. This CDR3 is 17 amino acids long. CDR1 MGHRA and CDR2 YSYEKL come from the germline V gene. Between the trimmed V and J ends, which lost 4 bases and 1 base, there was a span of 17 bases. The TCR was taken from a woman older than 75 with active COVID-19. The specimen was peripheral blood. The chain joins TRBV4-1 to TRBJ1-5; D ambiguous. CDR3 DNA: TGCGCCAGCAGCCTCCACGGGGATATCGCGAGCAATCAGCCCCAGCATTTT. This gives the protein CASSLHGDIASNQPQHF.